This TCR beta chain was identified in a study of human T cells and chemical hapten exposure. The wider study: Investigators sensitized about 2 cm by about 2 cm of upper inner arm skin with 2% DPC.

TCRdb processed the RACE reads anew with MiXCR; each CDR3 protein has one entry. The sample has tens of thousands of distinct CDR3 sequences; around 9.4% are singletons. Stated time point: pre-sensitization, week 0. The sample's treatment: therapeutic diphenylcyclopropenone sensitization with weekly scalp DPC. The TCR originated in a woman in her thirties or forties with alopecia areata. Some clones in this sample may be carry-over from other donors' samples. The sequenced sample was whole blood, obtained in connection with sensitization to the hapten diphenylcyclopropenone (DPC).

The DNA for the CDR3 is TGTGCCAGCAGCTTAAGGATGGGACTAGCGAATGAGCAGTTCTTC. Protein sequence: CASSLRMGLANEQFF. The chain uses TRBV7-2 and TRBJ2-1; 10 positions match TRBD2. CDR3 length: 15 amino acids. Per germline, CDR1 SGHTA and CDR2 FQGNSA. J lost 7 bases, V lost 2 bases, and 5 bases had no gene match.